This TCR beta chain was identified in a study of blood T cells in healthy people across ages. This clonotype was detected many times. Sample-barcoded 5' priming and a J-beta primer mix drove a second PCR of roughly 7 to 11 cycles. Every single cDNA molecule received a tag from a template-switch adaptor with 12 random nucleotides. TCRdb processed the 5' RACE reads anew with MiXCR; each CDR3 protein has one entry. The sample has 750,000 to 1,000,000 distinct CDR3 sequences; about 28% are singletons. Extracted total RNA amounted to at least 5.5 micrograms for each sample. The germline V and J ends were trimmed by 2 bases and 2 bases, with 10 bases remaining between them. Germline V gene sequence: CDR1 ENHRY, CDR2 SYGVKD. The CDR3 loop spans 14 amino acids. The sample was also reused in another study, on T cells of mothers and their children. That source adds: A few healthy Caucasian mothers gave samples, and so did their six children.

Material: blood. This receptor was identified in a woman aged 40 to 50 in good health. The V gene is TRBV10-3, the J gene TRBJ2-7; no firm D call. CDR3 in DNA: TGTGCCATCAGTGAGCGGGCAGACGCCTACGAGCAGTACTTC. This codes for CAISERADAYEQYF.